Detailed here is one T cell receptor (beta chain). Sequencing was performed with immunoSEQ multiplex PCR; in TCRdb, only in-frame clones are kept and a portion is missing. The table lists fewer than 200,000 clones, less than 85% of them singletons. The V gene end was trimmed by 2 bases and the J gene end by 2 bases; junction bases not matched to a gene: 4. CDR3 size: 16 residues. In germline, CDR1 is LGHDT, CDR2 YNNKEL (reference sequence). This sample stems from a study of blood T cell repertoires in COVID-19. For the study at large: Samples of COVID-19 (acute and convalescent) were obtained from the United States, Italy and Spain.

The sequenced material came from PBMCs or T cells enriched from blood (not recorded which). This rearrangement joins TRBV3-1 (or the pseudogene TRBV3-2) to TRBJ2-2; TRBD2 agrees at 8 bases. The origin of this receptor is a man in his forties or fifties who had recovered from COVID-19. The CDR3 sequence is CASSQYSGTNTGELFF. As DNA, the CDR3 is TGTGCCAGCAGCCAATATAGCGGGACAAACACCGGGGAGCTGTTTTTT.